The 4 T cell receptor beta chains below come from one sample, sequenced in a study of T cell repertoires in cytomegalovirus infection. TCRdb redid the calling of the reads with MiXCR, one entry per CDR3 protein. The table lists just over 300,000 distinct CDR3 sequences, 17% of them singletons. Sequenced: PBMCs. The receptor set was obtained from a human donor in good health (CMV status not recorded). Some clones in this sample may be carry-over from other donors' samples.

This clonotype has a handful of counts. CDR3 DNA: TGTGCCAGTACTTCGACAGGGGGCCAATCAGATACGCAGTATTTT. It is translated as CASTSTGGQSDTQYF. The rearrangement joins TRBV19 to TRBJ2-3; 10 bases align to TRBD1. In germline, CDR1 is LNHDA, CDR2 SQIVND (reference sequence). The CDR3 has 15 amino acids. V lost 7 bases and J lost 4; bases outside the gene matches: 8.

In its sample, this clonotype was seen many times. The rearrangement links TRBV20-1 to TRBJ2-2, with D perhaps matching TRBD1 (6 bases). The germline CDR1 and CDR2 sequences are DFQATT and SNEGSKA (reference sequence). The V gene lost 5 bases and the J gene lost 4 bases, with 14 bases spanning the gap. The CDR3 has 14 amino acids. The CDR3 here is CSARQQGSTGELFF. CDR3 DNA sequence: TGCAGTGCTCGCCAGCAGGGGAGCACCGGGGAGCTGTTTTTT.

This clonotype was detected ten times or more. The CDR3 here is CASSLGPRLQDRGHNSPLHF. The CDR3 nucleotides read TGTGCCAGCAGCTTAGGGCCCCGGCTCCAGGACAGGGGCCATAATTCACCCCTCCACTTT. The chain employs TRBV7-6 and TRBJ1-6, with 9 bases aligning to TRBD1. Germline V CDR1 and CDR2: SGHVS, FNYEAQ. This CDR3 is 20 amino acids long. The J segment lost 5 bases and the V segment lost 1 base, leaving 15 bases of the junction unmatched.

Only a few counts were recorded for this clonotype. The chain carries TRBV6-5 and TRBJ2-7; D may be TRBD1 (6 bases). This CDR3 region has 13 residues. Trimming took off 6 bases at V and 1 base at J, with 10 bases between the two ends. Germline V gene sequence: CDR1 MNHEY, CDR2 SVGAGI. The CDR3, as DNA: TGTGCCAGCAGGGACAGCGTGTCCTACGAGCAGTACTTC. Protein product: CASRDSVSYEQYF.